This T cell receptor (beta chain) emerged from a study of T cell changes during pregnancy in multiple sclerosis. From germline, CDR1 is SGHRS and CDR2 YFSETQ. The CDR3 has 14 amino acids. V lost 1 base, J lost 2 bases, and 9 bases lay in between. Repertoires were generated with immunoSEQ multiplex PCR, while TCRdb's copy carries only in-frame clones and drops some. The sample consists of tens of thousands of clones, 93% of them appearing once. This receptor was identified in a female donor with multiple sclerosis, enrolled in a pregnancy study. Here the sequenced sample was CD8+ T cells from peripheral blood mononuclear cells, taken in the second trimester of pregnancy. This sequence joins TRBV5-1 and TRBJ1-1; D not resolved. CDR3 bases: TGCGCCAGCAGCTTGCGGTTGAAAAACACTGAAGCTTTCTTT. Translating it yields CASSLRLKNTEAFF.